Listed below are T cell receptor beta chains from one sample, sequenced in a study of T-cell memory formation after mild COVID-19. TCRdb analysed the 5' RACE reads with MiXCR anew, one entry per CDR3 protein. The data show 300,000 to 350,000 distinct CDR3 sequences, around 13% seen once. Sequences were obtained from PBMCs or a T cell subset sorted from them (not recorded which). The source is a man between 18 and 35 years old who had mild COVID-19 (a few samples of this study predate the infection). Cell type and time point are not known. Both conserved end residues are part of each CDR3. The D gene is left open where the match is weak. The size field is filled for only some rows; it gives once, few, many or a size class.

>-|TRBV7-2|TRBJ2-7|-|14
CASSSRTESYEQYF
TGTGCCAGCAGCTCGCGGACAGAAAGTTACGAGCAGTACTTC
>-|TRBV18|TRBJ2-5|few|13
CASSPVGRETQYF
TGTGCCAGCTCACCAGTGGGACGGGAGACCCAGTACTTC
>TRBD1|TRBV27|TRBJ2-7|-|13
CASSKTGPYEQYF
TGTGCCAGCAGTAAGACAGGGCCCTACGAGCAGTACTTC
>TRBD1|TRBV5-1|TRBJ1-2|-|15
CASSSTGQDGYGYTF
TGCGCCAGCAGCTCAACCGGACAGGATGGGTATGGCTACACCTTC
>-|TRBV5-6|TRBJ2-7|many|14
CASSDEGGRYEQYF
TGTGCCAGCAGCGACGAGGGGGGTCGGTACGAGCAGTACTTC
>-|TRBV29-1|TRBJ2-1|few|15
CSVEDRKGSYNEQFF
TGCAGCGTTGAAGATCGGAAAGGCTCCTACAATGAGCAGTTCTTC
>-|TRBV5-1|TRBJ2-7|many|12
CATRGSGYEQYF
TGCGCCACTAGGGGTTCTGGATACGAGCAGTACTTC
>TRBD2|TRBV9|TRBJ2-5|few|16
CASSVGLAGGTETQYF
TGTGCCAGCAGCGTAGGGCTAGCGGGGGGAACAGAGACCCAGTACTTC
>-|TRBV6-5|TRBJ2-7|-|14
CASSYKGRSYEQYF
TGTGCCAGCAGTTACAAGGGGCGCTCATACGAGCAGTACTTC
>-|TRBV5-8|TRBJ1-6|few|15
CASSVTGTPNSPLHF
TGTGCCAGCAGCGTCACCGGGACACCGAACTCACCCCTCCACTTT
>-|TRBV19|TRBJ2-1|few|14
CASSTLRGRGEQFF
TGTGCCAGTAGTACCCTAAGGGGGCGGGGTGAGCAGTTCTTC
>-|TRBV7-3|TRBJ1-1|once|14
CASSLMGVGTEAFF
TGTGCCAGCAGCCTCATGGGGGTAGGCACTGAAGCTTTCTTT
>-|TRBV5-1|TRBJ2-2|-|15
CASSLVQENTGELFF
TGCGCCAGCAGCTTGGTACAGGAGAACACCGGGGAGCTGTTTTTT
>-|TRBV7-2|TRBJ2-5|-|14
CASSRGPYQETQYF
TGTGCCAGCAGCAGAGGTCCTTACCAAGAGACCCAGTACTTC
>-|TRBV12-3/TRBV12-4|TRBJ2-1|many|21
CASSPRQGRLLGRGGYNEQFF
TGTGCCAGCAGCCCTCGCCAGGGACGCCTTTTAGGGAGGGGGGGATACAATGAGCAGTTCTTC
>TRBD1|TRBV10-3|TRBJ2-5|many|15
CAISGADRGQETQYF
TGTGCCATCAGTGGGGCGGACAGGGGGCAAGAGACCCAGTACTTC
>-|TRBV7-8|TRBJ1-2|-|16
CASSYWSGDDNYGYTF
TGTGCCAGCAGCTATTGGTCCGGGGATGATAACTATGGCTACACCTTC
>-|TRBV6-1|TRBJ2-7|-|14
CASGDHPSIHEQYF
TGTGCCAGCGGGGACCACCCTTCCATCCACGAGCAGTACTTC
>TRBD1|TRBV10-3|TRBJ2-1|few|11
CAIMQGDEQFF
TGTGCCATCATGCAGGGGGATGAGCAGTTCTTC
>TRBD1|TRBV29-1|TRBJ2-7|-|14
CSVGRDRVAYEQYF
TGCAGCGTTGGCCGGGACAGGGTGGCCTACGAGCAGTACTTC
>-|TRBV27|TRBJ1-5|once|17
CASSLWAGDSGNQPQHF
TGTGCCAGCAGTTTATGGGCGGGGGATTCGGGCAATCAGCCCCAGCATTTT
>-|TRBV7-6|TRBJ2-3|-|14
CASSYRGYADTQYF
TGTGCCAGCAGCTACAGAGGGTACGCCGATACGCAGTATTTT
>-|TRBV18|TRBJ1-2|-|13
CASSPGSMYGYTF
TGTGCCAGCTCACCAGGCAGCATGTATGGCTACACCTTC
>TRBD1|TRBV29-1|TRBJ2-5|many|14
CSVEMTGHQETQYF
TGCAGCGTTGAGATGACAGGGCACCAAGAGACCCAGTACTTC
>TRBD1|TRBV6-5|TRBJ2-7|-|14
CASSYGGQGDEQYF
TGTGCCAGCAGTTACGGGGGACAGGGGGACGAGCAGTACTTC
>-|TRBV6-5|TRBJ1-1|many|13
CASSYLGQVKAFF
TGTGCCAGCAGTTATTTGGGGCAGGTAAAAGCTTTCTTT
>-|TRBV6-1|TRBJ2-5|few|13
CASNARAQETQYF
TGTGCCAGCAATGCCCGGGCGCAAGAGACCCAGTACTTC
>-|TRBV10-3|TRBJ2-5|many|12
CAISEQQETQYF
TGTGCCATCAGTGAGCAACAAGAGACCCAGTACTTC
>TRBD1|TRBV2|TRBJ2-1|-|12
CASRDRIYEQFF
TGTGCCAGCAGGGACAGGATATATGAGCAGTTCTTC
>-|TRBV6-2/TRBV6-3|TRBJ1-2|-|13
CASSYQDNYGYTF
TGTGCCAGCAGTTACCAGGACAACTATGGCTACACCTTC
>-|TRBV29-1|TRBJ2-3|-|11
CSVYGTDTQYF
TGCAGCGTTTACGGAACAGATACGCAGTATTTT
>-|TRBV7-3|TRBJ2-2|-|15
CASSLMANEGGELFF
TGTGCCAGCAGCTTAATGGCAAACGAGGGCGGGGAGCTGTTTTTT
>TRBD1|TRBV11-2|TRBJ1-2|few|14
CASSPTGVFNGYTF
TGTGCCAGCAGCCCAACAGGGGTTTTCAATGGCTACACCTTC
>-|TRBV7-9|TRBJ1-2|-|15
CASSLERPNNYGYTF
TGTGCCAGCAGCTTAGAGCGACCCAATAACTATGGCTACACCTTC
>TRBD1|TRBV14|TRBJ1-6|-|16
CASSPLDRGNNSPLHF
TGTGCCAGCAGCCCCCTGGACAGGGGAAATAATTCACCCCTCCACTTT
>-|TRBV4-1|TRBJ1-6|-|16
CASSQDQEMTYSPLHF
TGCGCCAGCAGCCAAGATCAAGAGATGACCTATTCACCCCTCCACTTT
>-|TRBV20-1|TRBJ2-7|few|15
CSAISDRDSSYEQYF
TGCAGTGCTATATCAGACCGGGATAGCTCCTACGAGCAGTACTTC
>-|TRBV18|TRBJ1-1|many|15
CASSPPLGLNTEAFF
TGTGCCAGCTCACCACCCTTAGGGCTGAACACTGAAGCTTTCTTT
>-|TRBV12-3/TRBV12-4|TRBJ2-2|-|15
CASSLWQSNTGELFF
TGTGCCAGCAGTTTATGGCAGTCGAACACCGGGGAGCTGTTTTTT
>-|TRBV7-3|TRBJ2-1|many|15
CASSLSPLSYNEQFF
TGTGCCAGCAGCTTAAGTCCCCTCTCCTACAATGAGCAGTTCTTC
>-|TRBV12-3/TRBV12-4|TRBJ2-1|-|13
CASKTSGFNEQFF
TGTGCCAGCAAAACGAGCGGTTTCAATGAGCAGTTCTTC
>-|TRBV6-2/TRBV6-3|TRBJ1-5|-|13
CASSSIDSQPQHF
TGTGCCAGCAGTTCCATCGACTCACAGCCCCAGCATTTT
>-|TRBV10-1|TRBJ2-3|-|15
CASSEGGMGTDTQYF
TGCGCCAGCAGTGAGGGTGGCATGGGCACAGATACGCAGTATTTT
>-|TRBV18|TRBJ1-5|-|14
CASSSRQSNQPQHF
TGTGCCAGCTCCTCGCGGCAATCCAATCAGCCCCAGCATTTT
>-|TRBV29-1|TRBJ2-2|many|13
CSVLRVDTGELFF
TGCAGCGTACTCAGGGTGGACACCGGGGAGCTGTTTTTT
>-|TRBV20-1|TRBJ1-2|-|13
CSAKTETAYGYTF
TGCAGTGCTAAGACCGAAACAGCCTATGGCTACACCTTC
>TRBD1|TRBV7-8|TRBJ2-3|-|17
CASSSHRDRGRADTQYF
TGTGCCAGCAGCTCCCACCGGGACAGGGGGCGGGCAGATACGCAGTATTTT
>-|TRBV7-2|TRBJ2-1|many|13
CASSWGRHNEQFF
TGTGCCAGCAGCTGGGGACGGCACAATGAGCAGTTCTTC
>-|TRBV21-1|TRBJ2-1|few|17
CATPQRTSGGYSNEQFF
TGTGCCACCCCTCAACGGACTAGCGGGGGGTATAGCAATGAGCAGTTCTTC
>-|TRBV11-2|TRBJ2-7|few|15
CASSFNLGLPYEQYF
TGTGCCAGCAGCTTCAACCTAGGGTTACCCTACGAGCAGTACTTC
>-|TRBV3-1|TRBJ2-7|-|13
CASSYHQGYEQYF
TGTGCCAGCAGCTACCACCAGGGCTACGAGCAGTACTTC
>TRBD1|TRBV4-1|TRBJ2-3|many|16
CASSQHGTASTDTQYF
TGCGCCAGCAGCCAACACGGGACAGCTAGCACAGATACGCAGTATTTT
>TRBD2|TRBV27|TRBJ2-5|few|17
CASSRDRLAGGMETQYF
TGTGCCAGCAGCCGGGATCGACTAGCGGGGGGCATGGAGACCCAGTACTTC
>TRBD1|TRBV20-1|TRBJ2-1|many|14
CSAGRDRAYNEQFF
TGCAGTGCCGGCCGGGACAGGGCCTACAATGAGCAGTTCTTC
>-|TRBV25-1|TRBJ1-2|-|19
CASSERGPTVQGWRVGYTF
TGTGCCAGCAGTGAACGGGGGCCGACCGTTCAGGGCTGGAGGGTTGGCTACACCTTC
>TRBD1|TRBV4-1|TRBJ1-6|-|16
CASSQDRQGSNSPLHF
TGCGCCAGCAGCCAAGATCGACAGGGTAGTAATTCACCCCTCCACTTT
>TRBD2|TRBV5-1|TRBJ2-3|-|16
CASSSVAGGITDTQYF
TGCGCCAGCAGCTCAGTAGCGGGGGGCATCACAGATACGCAGTATTTT